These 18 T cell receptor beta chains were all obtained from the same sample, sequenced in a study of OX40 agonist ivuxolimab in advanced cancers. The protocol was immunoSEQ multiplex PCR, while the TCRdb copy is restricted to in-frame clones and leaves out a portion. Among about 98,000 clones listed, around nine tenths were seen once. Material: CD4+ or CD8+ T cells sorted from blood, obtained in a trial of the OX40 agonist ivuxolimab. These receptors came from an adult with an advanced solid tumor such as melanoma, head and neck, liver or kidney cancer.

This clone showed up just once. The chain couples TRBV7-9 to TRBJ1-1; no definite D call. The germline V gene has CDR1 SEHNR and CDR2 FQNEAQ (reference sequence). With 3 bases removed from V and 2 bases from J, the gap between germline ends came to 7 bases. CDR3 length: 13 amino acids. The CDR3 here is CASSFAVNTEAFF. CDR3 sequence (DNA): TGTGCCAGCAGCTTTGCAGTTAACACTGAAGCTTTCTTT.

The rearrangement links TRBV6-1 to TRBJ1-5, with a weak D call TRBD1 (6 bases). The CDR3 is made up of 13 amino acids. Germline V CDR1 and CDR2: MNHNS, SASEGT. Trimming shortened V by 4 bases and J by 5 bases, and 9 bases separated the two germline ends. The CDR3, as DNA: TGTGCCAGCAGTGGGACAGACTATCAGCCCCAGCATTTT. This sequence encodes CASSGTDYQPQHF.

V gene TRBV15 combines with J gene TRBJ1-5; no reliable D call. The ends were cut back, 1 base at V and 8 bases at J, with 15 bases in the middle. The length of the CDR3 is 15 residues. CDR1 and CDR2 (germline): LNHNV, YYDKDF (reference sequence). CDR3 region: CATSRAEEGMEPQHF. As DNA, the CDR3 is TGTGCCACCAGCAGAGCGGAAGAGGGAATGGAGCCCCAGCATTTT.

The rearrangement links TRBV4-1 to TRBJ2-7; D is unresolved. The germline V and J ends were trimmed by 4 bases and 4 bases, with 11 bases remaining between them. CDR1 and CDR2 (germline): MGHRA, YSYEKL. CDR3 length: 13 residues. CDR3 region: CASSPQEWYEQYF. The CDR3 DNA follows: TGCGCCAGCAGCCCCCAGGAATGGTACGAGCAGTACTTC.

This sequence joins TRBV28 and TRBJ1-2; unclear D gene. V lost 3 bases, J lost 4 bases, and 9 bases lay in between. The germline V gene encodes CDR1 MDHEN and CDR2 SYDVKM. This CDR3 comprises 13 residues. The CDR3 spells CASSFGTFYGYTF. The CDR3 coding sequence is TGTGCCAGCAGTTTCGGCACATTCTATGGCTACACCTTC.

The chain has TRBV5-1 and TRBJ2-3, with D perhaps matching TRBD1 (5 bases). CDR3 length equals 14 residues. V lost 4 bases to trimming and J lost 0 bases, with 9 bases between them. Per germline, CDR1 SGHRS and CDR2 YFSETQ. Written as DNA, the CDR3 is TGCGCCAGCAGCCAGGGAACTAGCACAGATACGCAGTATTTT. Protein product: CASSQGTSTDTQYF.

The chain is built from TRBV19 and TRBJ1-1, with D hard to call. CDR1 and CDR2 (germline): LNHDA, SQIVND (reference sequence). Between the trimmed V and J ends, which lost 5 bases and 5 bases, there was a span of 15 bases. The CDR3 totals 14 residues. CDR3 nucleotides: TGTGCCAGTAGTCCGGCCGTTGGAGGGACTGAAGCTTTCTTT. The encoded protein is CASSPAVGGTEAFF.

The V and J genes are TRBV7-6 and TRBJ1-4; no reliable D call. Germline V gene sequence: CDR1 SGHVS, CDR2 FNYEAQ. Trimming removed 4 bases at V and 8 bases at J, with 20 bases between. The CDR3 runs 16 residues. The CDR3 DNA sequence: TGTGCCAGCAGCTCCCGGAGATGGGAAGGGAAAGAAAAACTGTTTTTT. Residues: CASSSRRWEGKEKLFF.

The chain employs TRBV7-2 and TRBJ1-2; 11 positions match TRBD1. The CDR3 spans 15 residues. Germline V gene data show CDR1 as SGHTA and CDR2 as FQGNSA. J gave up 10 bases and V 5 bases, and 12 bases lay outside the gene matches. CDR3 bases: TGTGCCAGCAGCGGAACCGGGACAGGGGGTTTATTCTACACCTTC. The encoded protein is CASSGTGTGGLFYTF.

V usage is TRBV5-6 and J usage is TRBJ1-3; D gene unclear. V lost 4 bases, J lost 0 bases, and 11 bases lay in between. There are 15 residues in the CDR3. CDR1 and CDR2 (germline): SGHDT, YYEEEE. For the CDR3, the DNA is TGTGCCAGCAGCCAGTTGCTACTCTCTGGAAACACCATATATTTT. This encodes CASSQLLLSGNTIYF.

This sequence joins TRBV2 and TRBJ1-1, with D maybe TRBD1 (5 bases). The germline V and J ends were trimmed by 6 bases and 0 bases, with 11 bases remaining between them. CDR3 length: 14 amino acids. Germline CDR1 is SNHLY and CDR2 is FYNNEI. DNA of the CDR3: TGTGCCAGCAGATCGGACACTATGAACACTGAAGCTTTCTTT. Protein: CASRSDTMNTEAFF.

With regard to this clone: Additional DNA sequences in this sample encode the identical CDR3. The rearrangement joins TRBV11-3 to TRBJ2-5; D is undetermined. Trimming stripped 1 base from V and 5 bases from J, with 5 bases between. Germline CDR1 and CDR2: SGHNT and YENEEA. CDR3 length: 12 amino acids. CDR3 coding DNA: TGTGCCAGCAGCTTAGGCCAGGAGACCCAGTACTTC. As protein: CASSLGQETQYF.

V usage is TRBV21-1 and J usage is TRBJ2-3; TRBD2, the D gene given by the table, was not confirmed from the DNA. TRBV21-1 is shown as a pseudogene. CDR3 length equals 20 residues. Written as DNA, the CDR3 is TGTGCCAGCAGCAAAGTGAGTCGCCTAGTGGGGGGGCGGGGCACAGATACGCAGTATTTT. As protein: CASSKVSRLVGGRGTDTQYF.

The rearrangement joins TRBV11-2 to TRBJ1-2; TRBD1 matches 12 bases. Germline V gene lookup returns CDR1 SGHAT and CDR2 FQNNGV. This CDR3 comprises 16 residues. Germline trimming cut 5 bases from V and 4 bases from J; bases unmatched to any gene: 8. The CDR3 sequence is CASSQGQGAGGYGYTF. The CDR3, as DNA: TGTGCCAGCAGCCAGGGACAGGGGGCAGGTGGCTATGGCTACACCTTC.

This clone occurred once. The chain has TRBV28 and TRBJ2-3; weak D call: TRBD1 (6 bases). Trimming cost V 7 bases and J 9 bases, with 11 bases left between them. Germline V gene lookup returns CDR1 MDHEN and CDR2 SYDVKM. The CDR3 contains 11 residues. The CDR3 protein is CASTRGTTQYF. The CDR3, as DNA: TGTGCCAGCACTAGAGGGACAACGCAGTATTTT.

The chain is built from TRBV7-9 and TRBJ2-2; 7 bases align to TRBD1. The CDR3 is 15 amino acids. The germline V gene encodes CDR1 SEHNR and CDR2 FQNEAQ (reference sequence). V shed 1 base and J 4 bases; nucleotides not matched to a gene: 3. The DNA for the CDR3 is TGTGCCAGCAGCTTAGGGGCAGGGGGCACCGGGGAGCTGTTTTTT. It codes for CASSLGAGGTGELFF.

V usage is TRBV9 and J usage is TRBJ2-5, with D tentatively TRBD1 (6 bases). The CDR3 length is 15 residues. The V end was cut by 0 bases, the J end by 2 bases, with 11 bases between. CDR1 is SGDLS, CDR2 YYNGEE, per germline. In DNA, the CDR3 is TGTGCCAGCAGCGTAGCTACAGGGTGGCAAGAGACCCAGTACTTC. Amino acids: CASSVATGWQETQYF.

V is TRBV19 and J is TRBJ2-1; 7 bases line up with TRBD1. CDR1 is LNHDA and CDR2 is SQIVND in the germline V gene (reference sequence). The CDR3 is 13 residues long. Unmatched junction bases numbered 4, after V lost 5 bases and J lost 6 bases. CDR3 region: CASSPGTANEQFF. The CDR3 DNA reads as TGTGCCAGTAGTCCTGGGACAGCCAATGAGCAGTTCTTC.